These 21 T cell receptor beta chains were all obtained from the same sample, sequenced in a study of CD8+CD57+ T cells in acquired aplastic anemia. The template for TCR beta VDJ and CDR3 sequence profiling was genomic DNA. TCRdb redid the calling of the reads with MiXCR, one entry per CDR3 protein. The sample contains about 180,000 distinct CDR3 sequences, approximately 48% of which appear only once. The patients chosen for sequencing had shown expansion of CD8+CD57+ cells (detected by flow cytometry). The source material was sorted CD4+, CD8+, or CD8+CD57+ T cells (not recorded which) from PBMCs. Receptors were obtained from a human donor with aplastic anemia.

This clonotype was seen repeatedly, ten times or more. V is TRBV6-1 and J is TRBJ1-4; D gene uncertain. V gave up 5 bases and J gave up 15 bases, with 19 bases separating them. From germline, CDR1 is MNHNS and CDR2 SASEGT. The CDR3 loop spans 13 amino acids. CDR3 amino acids: CASSTAKRREMFF. The CDR3 DNA reads TGTGCCAGCAGTACTGCTAAGAGACGCGAGATGTTTTTT.

The chain recombines TRBV7-9 with TRBJ1-6; D gene uncertain. The CDR3 is made up of 13 amino acids. Germline V lookup: CDR1 SEHNR, CDR2 FQNEAQ (reference sequence). Trimming took off 8 bases at V and 5 bases at J, with 10 bases between the two ends. CDR3 in DNA: TGTGCCAGCTCCAACAGCGATAATTCACCCCTCCACTTT. Residues: CASSNSDNSPLHF.

This clonotype was recorded at least ten times. CDR3 in amino acids: CSAPSRSPYEQYF. CDR3 DNA: TGCAGTGCCCCCTCGCGGTCCCCTTACGAGCAGTACTTC. V gene TRBV20-1 combines with J gene TRBJ2-7; D is uncertain. The germline V and J ends were trimmed by 6 bases and 4 bases, with 16 bases remaining between them. This CDR3 is 13 amino acids long. Germline assignment: CDR1 DFQATT and CDR2 SNEGSKA (reference sequence).

The V call is TRBV10-3, the J call TRBJ2-5, with D hard to call. This CDR3 comprises 12 residues. V was shortened by 10 bases and J by 3 bases, with 12 bases between the two germline ends. Germline CDR1 reads ENHRY; CDR2 reads SYGVKD. Here the CDR3 reads CATRKSEETQYF. The CDR3 DNA follows: TGTGCCACGCGAAAGTCCGAAGAGACCCAGTACTTC.

The chain employs TRBV28 and TRBJ2-2; D is ambiguous. Germline CDR1 reads MDHEN; CDR2 reads SYDVKM. Trimming pared 5 bases from V and 2 bases from J, leaving 12 bases between. The CDR3 spans 15 residues. In DNA, the CDR3 is TGTGCCAGCAGTCCCTCGGCTAGAAACACCGGGGAGCTGTTTTTT. Residues: CASSPSARNTGELFF.

The chain joins TRBV5-1 to TRBJ2-3; D is unclear. The CDR3 sequence is 14 residues long. V dropped 2 bases and J dropped 2 bases, with 9 bases sitting between them. In germline, CDR1 is SGHRS, CDR2 YFSETQ. In DNA form, the CDR3 reads TGCGCCAGCAGCTTCAGCCGGATCACAGATACGCAGTATTTT. Its protein is CASSFSRITDTQYF. Variable domain in full (rest from reference TRBV5-1 and TRBJ2-3): KAGVTQTPRYLIKTRGQQVTLSCSPISGHRSVSWYQQTPGQGLQFLFEYFSETQRNKGNFPGRFSGRQFSNSRSEMNVSTLELGDSALYLCASSFSRITDTQYFGPGTRLTVL.

V gene TRBV24-1 combines with J gene TRBJ2-1; D is perhaps TRBD2 (7 bases). Looked up from germline, CDR1 is KGHDR and CDR2 is SFDVKD. V lost 0 bases to trimming and J lost 5 bases, with 13 bases between them. CDR3 length: 16 residues. The CDR3 loop reads CATSDLTGGEDNEQFF. The CDR3 DNA reads TGTGCCACCAGTGATTTGACGGGGGGCGAAGACAATGAGCAGTTCTTC.

This chain uses TRBV13 with TRBJ2-1, with 10 bases lining up with TRBD2. This CDR3 spans 18 amino acids. V gave up 5 bases and J gave up 3 bases; unmatched junction bases: 13. CDR1 is PRHDT, CDR2 FYEKMQ, per germline (reference sequence). The CDR3 spells CASSRRVQREGRYNEQFF. Here the CDR3 DNA reads TGTGCCAGCAGCCGCAGGGTTCAGCGGGAGGGCCGCTACAATGAGCAGTTCTTC. The full variable domain, its missing parts supplied by reference TRBV13 and TRBJ2-1, is AAGVIQSPRHLIKEKRETATLKCYPIPRHDTVYWYQQGPGQDPQFLISFYEKMQSDKGSIPDRFSAQQFSDYHSELNMSSLELGDSALYFCASSRRVQREGRYNEQFFGPGTRLTVL.

The chain carries TRBV24-1 and TRBJ2-1; 10 bases line up with TRBD2. Germline trimming cut 3 bases from V and 1 base from J; bases unmatched to any gene: 2. Per germline, CDR1 KGHDR and CDR2 SFDVKD. CDR3 length: 16 amino acids. The CDR3: CATSDHSGGSYNEQFF. CDR3 sequence (DNA): TGTGCCACCAGTGATCATAGCGGGGGGTCCTACAATGAGCAGTTCTTC.

Comments on this clonotype: At one of its ends the junction is not consistent with the germline gene, which may arise from a read error. The rearrangement uses TRBV11-1 and TRBJ1-1; 9 bases match TRBD1. The CDR3 is 16 residues long. Per the germline V gene, CDR1 is SGHAT and CDR2 is FQDESV (reference sequence). CDR3 sequence: CASRLADRGIDTEAFF. The CDR3 coding sequence is TGTGCCAGCAGATTAGCTGACAGGGGGATTGACACTGAAGCTTTCTTT.

The chain combines TRBV19 with TRBJ2-3; unclear D gene. The CDR3 totals 14 residues. CDR1 and CDR2 from the germline V gene are LNHDA and SQIVND (reference sequence). With 3 bases removed from V and 6 bases from J, the gap between germline ends came to 13 bases. The CDR3 region has the DNA TGTGCCAGTAGTATTGAGACATCGTTGGATACGCAGTATTTT. Translation gives CASSIETSLDTQYF.

This clonotype was counted only a few times. The chain has TRBV10-3 and TRBJ1-1, with D perhaps matching TRBD1 (6 bases). Germline CDR1 is ENHRY and CDR2 is SYGVKD. The germline V and J ends were trimmed by 0 bases and 6 bases, with 17 bases remaining between them. The CDR3 is 16 amino acids. CDR3 in DNA: TGTGCCATCAGTGAGTCGAGGGGGGGAAAGGGACCTGAAGCTTTCTTT. This encodes CAISESRGGKGPEAFF.

This clonotype was seen once. V is TRBV4-2 and J is TRBJ2-5; no clear D. Germline assignment: CDR1 LGHNA and CDR2 YNFKEQ. The CDR3 contains 13 residues. Deletions cut 4 bases from V and 2 bases from J, with 8 bases between. CDR3: CASSPEIQETQYF. The CDR3 region has the DNA TGTGCCAGCAGCCCAGAGATACAAGAGACCCAGTACTTC.

The chain uses TRBV20-1 and TRBJ2-1, with TRBD2 identical over 14 bases. Trimming took 6 bases from V and 3 from J; bases not matched to a gene: 7. This CDR3 has 16 amino acids. The V gene's germline CDR1 is DFQATT and CDR2 SNEGSKA (reference sequence). The CDR3 sequence is CSATGLAGDLYNEQFF. The CDR3 DNA reads TGCAGTGCCACGGGACTAGCGGGGGATCTCTACAATGAGCAGTTCTTC.

This clonotype was seen many times. CDR3 region: CASSFRDGQFF. The DNA of the CDR3 is TGTGCCAGCAGCTTTAGGGACGGGCAGTTCTTC. V and J are TRBV11-2 and TRBJ2-1; D is tentatively TRBD1 or TRBD2 (5 bases each). The germline V gene encodes CDR1 SGHAT and CDR2 FQNNGV. CDR3 length: 11 residues. Trimming took off 3 bases at V and 12 bases at J, with 9 bases between the two ends.

V usage is TRBV15 and J usage is TRBJ1-1, with D possibly being TRBD1 (5 bases). Germline loops: CDR1 LNHNV, CDR2 YYDKDF (reference sequence). The CDR3 is made up of 15 amino acids. V gave up 5 bases and J gave up 4 bases, with 17 bases separating them. The CDR3 protein is CATSARQTSGTEAFF. CDR3 sequence (DNA): TGTGCCACCAGCGCGAGACAGACGTCGGGCACTGAAGCTTTCTTT.

This clonotype was picked up many times. J is TRBJ1-2 and V is TRBV6-2 or TRBV6-3, with TRBD1 as a possible D gene (6 bases). Trimming took 6 bases from V and 4 from J, leaving 9 bases between them. Germline V lookup: CDR1 MNHEY, CDR2 SVGEGT. The CDR3 consists of 12 residues. As DNA, the CDR3 is TGTGCCAGCAGACAGGGTAGCTATGGCTACACCTTC. This codes for CASRQGSYGYTF.

CDR3 protein: CASSETRGYEQYF. CDR3 DNA: TGCGCCAGCAGTGAGACAAGGGGTTACGAGCAGTACTTC. V is TRBV10-2 and J is TRBJ2-7, with TRBD1 as a possible D gene (5 bases). V lost 2 bases to trimming and J lost 4 bases, with 9 bases between them. Germline V gene lookup returns CDR1 WSHSY and CDR2 SAAADI. The CDR3 has 13 amino acids.

This clonotype appeared many times. This chain joins TRBV6-2 or TRBV6-3 and TRBJ1-3; 7 nucleotides align to TRBD1. Per germline, CDR1 MNHEY and CDR2 SVGEGT. The CDR3 has 14 residues. V gave up 6 bases and J gave up 4 bases; unmatched junction bases: 6. The CDR3: CASRTGTVGNTIYF. The CDR3 bases are TGTGCCAGCAGGACCGGGACAGTAGGAAACACCATATATTTT.

This chain links TRBV20-1 with TRBJ1-2; 8 nucleotides agree with TRBD1. V dropped 0 bases and J dropped 0; count of bases not matched to a gene: 3. The CDR3 has 15 amino acids. Germline assignment: CDR1 DFQATT and CDR2 SNEGSKA (reference sequence). The CDR3 DNA reads as TGCAGTGCTAGAGATAGGACAGGGCCTAACTATGGCTACACCTTC. Translation: CSARDRTGPNYGYTF.

The rearrangement uses TRBV10-3 and TRBJ1-2, with 7 bases lining up with TRBD1. Germline CDR1 ENHRY, CDR2 SYGVKD. Losses at the gene ends were 10 bases for V and 5 bases for J; bases not matched to a gene: 13. The CDR3 loop spans 14 amino acids. The CDR3 coding sequence is TGTGCCACCGGGGGAAGAGGGGGCGGGTATGGCTACACCTTC. It specifies CATGGRGGGYGYTF.